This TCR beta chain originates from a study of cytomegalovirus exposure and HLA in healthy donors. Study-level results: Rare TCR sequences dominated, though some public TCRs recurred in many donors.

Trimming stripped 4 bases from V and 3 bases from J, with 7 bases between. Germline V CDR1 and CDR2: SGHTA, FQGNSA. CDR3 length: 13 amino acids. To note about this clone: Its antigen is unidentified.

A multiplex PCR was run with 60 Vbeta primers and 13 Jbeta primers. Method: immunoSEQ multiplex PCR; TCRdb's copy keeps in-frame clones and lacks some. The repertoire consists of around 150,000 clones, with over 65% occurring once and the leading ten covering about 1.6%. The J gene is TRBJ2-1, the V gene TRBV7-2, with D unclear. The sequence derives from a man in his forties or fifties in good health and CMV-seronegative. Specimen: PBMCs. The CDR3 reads CASSSASYNEQFF. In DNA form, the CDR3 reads TGTGCCAGCAGCTCCGCTAGCTACAATGAGCAGTTCTTC.